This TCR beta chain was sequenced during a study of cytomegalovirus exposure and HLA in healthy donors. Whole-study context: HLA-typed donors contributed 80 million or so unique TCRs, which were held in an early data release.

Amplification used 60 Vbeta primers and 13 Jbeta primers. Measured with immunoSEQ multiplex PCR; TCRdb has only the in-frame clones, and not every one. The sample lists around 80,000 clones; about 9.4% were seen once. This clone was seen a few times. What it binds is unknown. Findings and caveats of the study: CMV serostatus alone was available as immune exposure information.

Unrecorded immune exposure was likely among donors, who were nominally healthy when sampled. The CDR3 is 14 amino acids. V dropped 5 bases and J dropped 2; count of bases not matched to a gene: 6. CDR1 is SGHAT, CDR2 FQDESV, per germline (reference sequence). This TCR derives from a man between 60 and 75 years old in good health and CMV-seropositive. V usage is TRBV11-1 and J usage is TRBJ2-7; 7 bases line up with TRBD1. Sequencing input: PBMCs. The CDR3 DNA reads TGTGCCAGCAGCAAGAAGACAGGGCCCTACGAGCAGTACGTC. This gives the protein CASSKKTGPYEQYV.